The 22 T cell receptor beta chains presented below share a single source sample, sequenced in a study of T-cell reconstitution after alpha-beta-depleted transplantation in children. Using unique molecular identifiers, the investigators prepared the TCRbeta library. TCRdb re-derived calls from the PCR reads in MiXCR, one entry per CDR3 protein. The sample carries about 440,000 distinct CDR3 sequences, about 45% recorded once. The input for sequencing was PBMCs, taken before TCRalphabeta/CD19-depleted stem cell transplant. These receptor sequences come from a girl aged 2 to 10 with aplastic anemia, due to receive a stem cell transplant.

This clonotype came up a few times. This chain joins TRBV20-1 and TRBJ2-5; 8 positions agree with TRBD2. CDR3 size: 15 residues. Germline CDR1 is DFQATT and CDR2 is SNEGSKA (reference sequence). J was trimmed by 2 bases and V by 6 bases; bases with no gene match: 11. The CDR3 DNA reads TGCAGTGCCATAAGTCGGGGGGGCGTGCAAGAGACCCAGTACTTC. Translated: CSAISRGGVQETQYF.

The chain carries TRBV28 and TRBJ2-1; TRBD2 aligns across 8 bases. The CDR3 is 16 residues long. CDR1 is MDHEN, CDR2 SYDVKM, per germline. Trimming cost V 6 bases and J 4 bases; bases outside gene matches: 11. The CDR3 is CASSSRAGGRYNEQFF. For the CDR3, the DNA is TGTGCCAGCAGCTCTCGGGCGGGAGGTCGGTACAATGAGCAGTTCTTC.

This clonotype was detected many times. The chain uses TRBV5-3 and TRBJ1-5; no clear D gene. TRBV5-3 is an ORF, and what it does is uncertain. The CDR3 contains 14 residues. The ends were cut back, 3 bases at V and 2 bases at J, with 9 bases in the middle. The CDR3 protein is CARSYGRGNQPQHF. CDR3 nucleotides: TGTGCCAGAAGCTATGGACGGGGCAATCAGCCCCAGCATTTT.

Written as DNA, the CDR3 is TGTGCCAGCATGGGGCGGAGCTACGAGCAGTACTTC. Protein sequence: CASMGRSYEQYF. The chain links TRBV28 to TRBJ2-7; tentative D call: TRBD1 (5 bases). CDR3 length equals 12 residues. The ends were cut back, 7 bases at V and 3 bases at J, with 10 bases in the middle. Germline CDR1 reads MDHEN; CDR2 reads SYDVKM.

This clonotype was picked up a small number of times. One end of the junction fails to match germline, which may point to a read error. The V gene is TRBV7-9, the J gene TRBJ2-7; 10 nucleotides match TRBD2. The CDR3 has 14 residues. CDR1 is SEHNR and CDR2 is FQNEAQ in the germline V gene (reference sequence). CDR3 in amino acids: CASSLAGEPYEQYF. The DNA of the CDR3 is TGTGCCAGCAGCCTAGCGGGAGAACCCTACGAGCAGTACTTC.

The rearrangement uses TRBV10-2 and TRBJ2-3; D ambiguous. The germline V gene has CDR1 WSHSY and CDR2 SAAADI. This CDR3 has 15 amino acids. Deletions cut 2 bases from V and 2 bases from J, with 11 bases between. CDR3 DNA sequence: TGCGCCAGCAGTGAGCCCAGGTCGGCCACAGATACGCAGTATTTT. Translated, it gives CASSEPRSATDTQYF.

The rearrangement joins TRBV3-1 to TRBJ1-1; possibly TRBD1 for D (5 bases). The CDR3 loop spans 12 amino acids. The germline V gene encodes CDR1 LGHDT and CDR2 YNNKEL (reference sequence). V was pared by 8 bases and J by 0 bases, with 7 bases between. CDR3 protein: CASGGVNTEAFF. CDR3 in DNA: TGTGCCAGCGGGGGGGTGAACACTGAAGCTTTCTTT.

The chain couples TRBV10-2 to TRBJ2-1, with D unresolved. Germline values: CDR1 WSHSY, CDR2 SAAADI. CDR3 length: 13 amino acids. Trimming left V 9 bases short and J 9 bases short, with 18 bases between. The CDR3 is CASRSPKMREQFF. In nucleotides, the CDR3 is TGCGCCAGTCGATCCCCCAAAATGCGTGAGCAGTTCTTC.

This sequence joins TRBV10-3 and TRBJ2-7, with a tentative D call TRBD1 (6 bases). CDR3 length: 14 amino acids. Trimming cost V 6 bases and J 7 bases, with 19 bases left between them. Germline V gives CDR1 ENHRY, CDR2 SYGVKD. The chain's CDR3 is CAIRVQGPEGEQYF. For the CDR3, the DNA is TGTGCCATCAGAGTACAGGGCCCAGAAGGGGAGCAGTACTTC.

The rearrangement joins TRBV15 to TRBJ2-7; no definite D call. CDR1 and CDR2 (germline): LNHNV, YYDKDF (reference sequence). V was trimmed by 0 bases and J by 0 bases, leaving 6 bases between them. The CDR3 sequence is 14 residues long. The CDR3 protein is CATSRDPSSYEQYF. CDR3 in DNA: TGTGCCACCAGCAGAGACCCGAGCTCCTACGAGCAGTACTTC.

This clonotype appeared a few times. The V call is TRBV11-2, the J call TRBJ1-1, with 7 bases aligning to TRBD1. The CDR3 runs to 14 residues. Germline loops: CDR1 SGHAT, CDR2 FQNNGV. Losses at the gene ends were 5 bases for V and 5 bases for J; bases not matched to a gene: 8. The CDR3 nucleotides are TGTGCCAGCAGCCCCGACAGGGAGTATACTGAAGCTTTCTTT. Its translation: CASSPDREYTEAFF.

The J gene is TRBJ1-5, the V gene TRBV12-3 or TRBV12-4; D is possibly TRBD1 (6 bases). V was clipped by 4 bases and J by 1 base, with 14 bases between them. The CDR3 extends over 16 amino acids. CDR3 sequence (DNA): TGTGCCAGCAGTTCCCGCTGGGGGCGCAGCAATCAGCCCCAGCATTTT. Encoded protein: CASSSRWGRSNQPQHF.

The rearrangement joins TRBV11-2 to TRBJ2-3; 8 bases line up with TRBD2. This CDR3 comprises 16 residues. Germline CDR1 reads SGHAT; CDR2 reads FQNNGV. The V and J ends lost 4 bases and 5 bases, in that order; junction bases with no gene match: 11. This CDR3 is CASSSRGAAGGDTQYF. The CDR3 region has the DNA TGTGCCAGCAGCTCCCGAGGCGCGGCGGGGGGAGATACGCAGTATTTT.

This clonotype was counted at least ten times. The CDR3 DNA reads TGTGCCATCACAATCGCCGGGGTACGTCCCGATCCCACAGATACGCAGTATTTT. This codes for CAITIAGVRPDPTDTQYF. The V and J genes are TRBV6-2 or TRBV6-3 and TRBJ2-3; tentative D call: TRBD2 (5 bases). This CDR3 contains 18 residues. Trimming took 10 bases from V and 2 from J, leaving 28 bases between them. Germline V gives CDR1 MNHEY, CDR2 SVGEGT.

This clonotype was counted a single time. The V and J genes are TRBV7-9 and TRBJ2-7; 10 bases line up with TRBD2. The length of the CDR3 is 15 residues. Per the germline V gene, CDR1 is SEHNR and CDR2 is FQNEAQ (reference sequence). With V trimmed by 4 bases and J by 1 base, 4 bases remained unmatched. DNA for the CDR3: TGTGCCAGCAGCTACCTAGCGGGGGTTTCCTACGAGCAGTACTTC. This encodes CASSYLAGVSYEQYF.

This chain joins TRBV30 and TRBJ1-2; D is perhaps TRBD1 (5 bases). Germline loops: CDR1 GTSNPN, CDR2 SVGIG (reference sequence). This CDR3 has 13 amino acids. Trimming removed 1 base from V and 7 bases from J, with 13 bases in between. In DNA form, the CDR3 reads TGTGCCTGGAGTGAGGGGTCGGTGTGTGGCTACACCTTC. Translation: CAWSEGSVCGYTF.

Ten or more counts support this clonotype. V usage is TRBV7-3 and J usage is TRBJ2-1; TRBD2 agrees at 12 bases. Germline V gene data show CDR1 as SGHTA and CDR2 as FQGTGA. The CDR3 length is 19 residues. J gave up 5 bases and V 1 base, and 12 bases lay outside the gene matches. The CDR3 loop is CASSLNIGLTSGRNNEQFF. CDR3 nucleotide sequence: TGTGCCAGCAGCTTAAATATTGGCCTAACTAGCGGGAGGAACAATGAGCAGTTCTTC.

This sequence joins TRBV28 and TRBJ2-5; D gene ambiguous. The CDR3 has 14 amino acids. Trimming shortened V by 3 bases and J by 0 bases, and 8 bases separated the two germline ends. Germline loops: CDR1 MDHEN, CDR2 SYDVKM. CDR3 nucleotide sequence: TGTGCCAGCAGTTTTGGTGTAAACCAAGAGACCCAGTACTTC. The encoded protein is CASSFGVNQETQYF.

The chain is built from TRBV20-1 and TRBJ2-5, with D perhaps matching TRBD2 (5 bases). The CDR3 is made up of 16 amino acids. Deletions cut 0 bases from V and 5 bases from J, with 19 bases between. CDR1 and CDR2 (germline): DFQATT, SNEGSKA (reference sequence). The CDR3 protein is CSARDLGRYSGETQYF. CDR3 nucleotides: TGCAGTGCTAGAGATCTCGGTCGCTACTCGGGGGAGACCCAGTACTTC.

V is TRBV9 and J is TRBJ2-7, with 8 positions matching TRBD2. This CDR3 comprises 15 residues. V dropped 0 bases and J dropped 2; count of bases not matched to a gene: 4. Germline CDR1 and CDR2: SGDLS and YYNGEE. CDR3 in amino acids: CASSVGTSGTYEQYF. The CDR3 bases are TGTGCCAGCAGCGTAGGAACTAGCGGTACCTACGAGCAGTACTTC.

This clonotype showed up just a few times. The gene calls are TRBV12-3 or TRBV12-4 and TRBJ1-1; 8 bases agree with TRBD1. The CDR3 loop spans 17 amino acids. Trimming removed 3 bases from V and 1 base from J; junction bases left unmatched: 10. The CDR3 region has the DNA TGTGCCAGCAGTTTCGGGACAGGCCGGGGTCGGAACACTGAAGCTTTCTTT. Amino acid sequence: CASSFGTGRGRNTEAFF.

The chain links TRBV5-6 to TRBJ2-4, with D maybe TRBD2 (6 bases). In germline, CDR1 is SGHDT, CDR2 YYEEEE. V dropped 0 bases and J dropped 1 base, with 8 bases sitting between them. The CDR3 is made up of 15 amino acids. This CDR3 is CASSLGGVAKNIQYF. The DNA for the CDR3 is TGTGCCAGCAGCTTGGGCGGGGTGGCCAAAAACATTCAGTACTTC.